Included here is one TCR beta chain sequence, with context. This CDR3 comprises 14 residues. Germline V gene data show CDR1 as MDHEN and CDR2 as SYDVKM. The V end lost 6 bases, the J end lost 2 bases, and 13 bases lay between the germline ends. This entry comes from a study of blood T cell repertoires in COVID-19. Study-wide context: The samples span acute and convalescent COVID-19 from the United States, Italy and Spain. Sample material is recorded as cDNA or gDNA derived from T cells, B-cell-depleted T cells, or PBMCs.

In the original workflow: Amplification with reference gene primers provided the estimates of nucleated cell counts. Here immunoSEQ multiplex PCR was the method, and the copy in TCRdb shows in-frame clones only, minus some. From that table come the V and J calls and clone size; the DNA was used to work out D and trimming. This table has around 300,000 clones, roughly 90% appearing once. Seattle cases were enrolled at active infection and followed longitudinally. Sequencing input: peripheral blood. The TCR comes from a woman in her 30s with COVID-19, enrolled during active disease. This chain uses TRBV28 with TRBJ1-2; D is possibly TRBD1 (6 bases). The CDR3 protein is CASRGGPGNYGYTF. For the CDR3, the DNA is TGTGCCAGCAGGGGGGGGCCAGGGAACTATGGCTACACCTTC.